The TCR beta chain under discussion was sequenced for a study of shared clonotypes between healthy human individuals. Sequencing was performed with immunoSEQ multiplex PCR; in TCRdb, only in-frame clones are kept and a portion is missing. The sample includes fewer than 2.5 million clones, 80% to 95% of them seen just once. Comment on this clone: As yet, its antigen is unknown.

Study-wide results and caveats: Only blood underwent sampling, and tissue repertoires likely differ. Rarefaction exposed incomplete sorted-subset sequencing despite large depth. Among several donors, roughly 5% of naive CD4 clonotypes were found in common. Measured sharing among donors was expected to vary with sequencing depth.

CDR1 and CDR2 (germline): KGHSH, LQKENI. V was clipped by 1 base and J by 3 bases; unmatched bases: 8. CDR3 length: 16 amino acids. The receptor was isolated from a young man in good health. Some clones in this sample may be carry-over from other donors' samples. The V gene is TRBV18, the J gene TRBJ1-1, with 7 bases lining up with TRBD1. Sequencing used naive CD4+ T cells from PBMCs. Stated subset: CD45RA+ positively selected. CDR3 sequence (DNA): TGTGCCAGCTCACCACGGGAGGGGGGACAGCACACTGAAGCTTTCTTT. Its translation is CASSPREGGQHTEAFF.